One sample yielded the 15 T cell receptor beta chains listed below, sequenced in a study of T cells in Graves' hyperthyroidism and ophthalmopathy (dated by TCRdb to the late 2010s). Library preparation employed multiplex PCR. Sequencer: Illumina HiSeq 2000. The TCR beta CDR3 regions were amplified from RNA transcripts. The TCR CDR3 was subjected to a first round of RT-PCR using the HTBI primer set and the Qiagen OneStep RT-PCR kit. In TCRdb, the public reads were trimmed at Q25 with fastp and aligned with MiXCR, with productive beta chains retained. Each CDR3 protein gets just one entry, which takes the most common genes and DNA from the rows behind it. In this sample the table shows a few hundred thousand distinct CDR3 sequences, 15% to 20% of which occur a single time. Roughly 44% of the sample goes to the ten largest clones. Sequenced sample: blood. These TCRs come from a man aged 35 to 55 with Graves' hyperthyroidism.

The chain has TRBV25-1 and TRBJ2-2; tentative D call: TRBD1 (7 bases). CDR1 and CDR2 from the germline V gene are MGHDK and SYGVNS. The CDR3 has 17 amino acids. The ends were cut back, 1 base at V and 7 bases at J, with 19 bases in the middle. CDR3 in amino acids: CASSESGAGQRYGELFF. In nucleotides, the CDR3 is TGTGCCAGCAGTGAATCGGGGGCGGGACAGCGATACGGGGAGCTGTTTTTT.

Many counts were recorded for this clonotype. This chain uses TRBV30 with TRBJ1-5; D ambiguous. V was pared by 0 bases and J by 5 bases, with 8 bases between. This CDR3 contains 13 residues. Germline V gives CDR1 GTSNPN, CDR2 SVGIG (reference sequence). CDR3 region: CAWSVRADQPQHF. Written as DNA, the CDR3 is TGTGCCTGGAGTGTAAGAGCGGATCAGCCCCAGCATTTT.

This clonotype has ten or more counts. CDR3 amino acids: CASSLEVGPIYNEQFF. The CDR3 DNA follows: TGTGCCAGCAGCTTAGAGGTCGGGCCCATCTACAATGAGCAGTTCTTC. V gene TRBV7-9 combines with J gene TRBJ2-1; D uncertain. Trimming took 1 base from V and 3 from J, leaving 13 bases between them. Per germline, CDR1 SEHNR and CDR2 FQNEAQ (reference sequence). The CDR3 extends over 16 amino acids. Variable domain in full (rest from reference TRBV7-9 and TRBJ2-1): DTGVSQNPRHKITKRGQNVTFRCDPISEHNRLYWYRQTLGQGPEFLTYFQNEAQLEKSRLLSDRFSAERPKGSFSTLEIQRTEQGDSAMYLCASSLEVGPIYNEQFFGPGTRLTVL.

The chain joins TRBV7-9 to TRBJ2-1, with 12 bases aligning to TRBD2. The V and J ends lost 5 bases and 9 bases, in that order; junction bases with no gene match: 8. The CDR3 is 15 residues long. CDR1 and CDR2 from the germline V gene are SEHNR and FQNEAQ (reference sequence). The CDR3 region is CASSRLAGAQSEQFF. The CDR3 DNA sequence: TGTGCCAGCAGCCGACTAGCGGGGGCCCAGTCTGAGCAGTTCTTC.

As for this clonotype: A much larger clone lies a single base off, so this may be a read error. The chain links TRBV6-2 or TRBV6-3 to TRBJ2-5; the match to TRBD1 covers 7 bases. Germline CDR1 is MNHEY and CDR2 is SVGEGT. V shed 2 bases, J shed 7 bases, and the junction held 19 bases outside the gene matches. The CDR3 length is 18 residues. DNA for the CDR3: TGTGCCAGCAGTTACGAAGAGGGGGCGCGGGTTCTGAGGGGGACCCAGTACTTC. As protein: CASSYEEGARVLRGTQYF.

This clonotype was observed many times. The J gene is TRBJ1-4, the V gene TRBV7-2; TRBD1 aligns across 7 bases. CDR1 is SGHTA, CDR2 FQGNSA, per germline. V dropped 2 bases and J dropped 5; count of bases not matched to a gene: 5. CDR3 length: 15 residues. CDR3 in amino acids: CASSLMGQRNEKLFF. DNA of the CDR3: TGTGCCAGCAGCTTAATGGGACAGAGAAATGAAAAACTGTTTTTT.

The gene calls are TRBV20-1 and TRBJ2-7, with TRBD2 as a possible D gene (6 bases). Looked up from germline, CDR1 is DFQATT and CDR2 is SNEGSKA (reference sequence). The CDR3 has 11 amino acids. V was pared by 3 bases and J by 9 bases, with 12 bases between. The CDR3 DNA sequence: TGCAGTGCTAGTATGACCGGGGGGCAGTACTTC. Amino acids: CSASMTGGQYF.

This clonotype was seen at least ten times. The chain links TRBV20-1 to TRBJ1-1; 8 bases fit TRBD1. The CDR3 covers 13 residues. Germline trimming cut 4 bases from V and 3 bases from J; bases unmatched to any gene: 4. Germline V lookup: CDR1 DFQATT, CDR2 SNEGSKA (reference sequence). CDR3 nucleotides: TGCAGTGCTACAGGGGGCGGGGACACTGAAGCTTTCTTT. It codes for CSATGGGDTEAFF.

The V call is TRBV28, the J call TRBJ2-5; the match to TRBD2 covers 9 bases. The germline gives CDR1 MDHEN, CDR2 SYDVKM. This CDR3 region has 16 residues. Trimming removed 1 base from V and 4 bases from J; junction bases left unmatched: 7. The CDR3 reads CASSLLGGGAGETQYF. For the CDR3, the DNA is TGTGCCAGCAGTTTATTGGGCGGGGGGGCCGGAGAGACCCAGTACTTC.

For the CDR3, the DNA is TGTGCCACCAGCATCATCCTCTCTGGGGCCAACGTCCTGACTTTC. This sequence encodes CATSIILSGANVLTF. This chain joins TRBV15 and TRBJ2-6; D call uncertain. CDR3 length: 15 amino acids. Trimming stripped 4 bases from V and 0 bases from J, with 7 bases between. Germline V CDR1 and CDR2: LNHNV, YYDKDF (reference sequence).

V usage is TRBV7-9 and J usage is TRBJ2-1; D gene uncertain. This CDR3 comprises 15 residues. Trimming left V 5 bases short and J 3 bases short, with 14 bases between. The germline V gene has CDR1 SEHNR and CDR2 FQNEAQ (reference sequence). CDR3 sequence reads: CASSPTGIYYNEQFF. DNA of the CDR3: TGTGCCAGCAGCCCTACTGGTATCTACTACAATGAGCAGTTCTTC.

The gene calls are TRBV5-1 and TRBJ2-6, with TRBD1 as a possible D gene (6 bases). The V gene lost 4 bases and the J gene lost 1 base, with 9 bases spanning the gap. The CDR3 spans 15 residues. Per the germline V gene, CDR1 is SGHRS and CDR2 is YFSETQ. The CDR3 region has the DNA TGCGCCAGCAGCCGGACAGCTTCTGGGGCCAACGTCCTGACTTTC. Translating gives CASSRTASGANVLTF.

V usage is TRBV2 and J usage is TRBJ2-1, with 14 bases matching TRBD2. Germline V CDR1 and CDR2: SNHLY, FYNNEI. This CDR3 spans 21 amino acids. V trimming: 6 bases; J trimming: 6 bases; junction bases outside the gene matches: 22. In DNA form, the CDR3 reads TGTGCCAGCAGAGGACCCGGACTAGCGGGGGGCCAGGCACTTACTCCCAATGAGCAGTTCTTC. Amino acids: CASRGPGLAGGQALTPNEQFF.

The V call is TRBV4-3, the J call TRBJ2-7; 11 bases are a match to TRBD2. The ends lost 0 bases at V and 1 base at J; junction bases unmatched: 8. The germline gives CDR1 LGHNA, CDR2 YSLEER. The CDR3 has 18 residues. CDR3 coding DNA: TGCGCCAGCAGCCAAGATTCTAGCGGGGGGCCTGTATCCTACGAGCAGTACTTC. This translates into CASSQDSSGGPVSYEQYF.

This clonotype was observed at least ten times. The chain employs TRBV11-3 and TRBJ2-5; TRBD2 is a possible D gene (6 bases). Between the trimmed V and J ends, which lost 3 bases and 4 bases, there was a span of 9 bases. There are 13 residues in the CDR3. CDR1 and CDR2 from the germline V gene are SGHNT and YENEEA. The DNA for the CDR3 is TGTGCCAGCAGCTTCGGACTACTAGAGACCCAGTACTTC. This codes for CASSFGLLETQYF.